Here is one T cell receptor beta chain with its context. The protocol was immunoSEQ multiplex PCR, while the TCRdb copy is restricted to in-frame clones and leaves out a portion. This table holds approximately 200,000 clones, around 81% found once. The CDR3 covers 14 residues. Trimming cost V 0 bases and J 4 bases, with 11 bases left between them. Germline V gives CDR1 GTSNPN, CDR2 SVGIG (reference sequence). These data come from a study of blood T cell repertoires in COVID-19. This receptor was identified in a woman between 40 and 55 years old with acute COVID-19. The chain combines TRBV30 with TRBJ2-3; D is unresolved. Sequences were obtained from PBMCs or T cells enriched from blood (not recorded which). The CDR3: CAWSVVGRADTQYF. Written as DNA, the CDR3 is TGTGCCTGGAGTGTAGTGGGTCGGGCAGATACGCAGTATTTT.